The next 11 T cell receptor beta chains were all read from a single sample in a study of shared clonotypes between healthy human individuals. Here immunoSEQ multiplex PCR was the method, and the copy in TCRdb shows in-frame clones only, minus some. The table records a few million clones, 85% to 95% of them present only once. The sample was naive CD4+ T cells sorted from blood. Specified subset: CD45RA+ positively selected. These receptors came from a man aged 18 to 29 in good health.

V is TRBV18 and J is TRBJ2-2; possible D gene TRBD1, 6 bases. Deletions cut 5 bases from V and 2 bases from J, with 12 bases between. From germline, CDR1 is KGHSH and CDR2 LQKENI. The CDR3 has 15 amino acids. The CDR3 is CASSTRDTNTGELFF. In DNA form, the CDR3 reads TGTGCCAGCTCAACCCGGGACACAAACACCGGGGAGCTGTTTTTT. The full variable domain, with the rest looked up from reference TRBV18 and TRBJ2-2, is NAGVMQNPRHLVRRRGQEARLRCSPMKGHSHVYWYRQLPEEGLKFMVYLQKENIIDESGMPKERFSAEFPKEGPSILRIQQVVRGDSAAYFCASSTRDTNTGELFFGEGSRLTVL.

The chain joins TRBV18 to TRBJ2-2; the match to TRBD2 covers 8 bases. The junction had 6 bases not matched to a gene; V was cut back by 4 bases and J by 5 bases. The CDR3 is made up of 15 amino acids. Germline lookup yields CDR1 KGHSH and CDR2 LQKENI. This chain's CDR3 is CASSLAGRGTGELFF. The CDR3 DNA sequence: TGTGCCAGCTCACTAGCGGGACGGGGGACCGGGGAGCTGTTTTTT.

This chain joins TRBV7-2 and TRBJ2-2, with 9 nucleotides matching TRBD2. The V gene end was trimmed by 10 bases and the J gene end by 6 bases; junction bases not matched to a gene: 6. Looked up from germline, CDR1 is SGHTA and CDR2 is FQGNSA. The CDR3 loop spans 13 amino acids. In nucleotides, the CDR3 is TGTGCCATTAGCGGGAGTATCGCCGGGGAGCTGTTTTTT. Translating it yields CAISGSIAGELFF. Supplemented by reference TRBV7-2 and TRBJ2-2, the full variable domain reads GAGVSQSPSNKVTEKGKDVELRCDPISGHTALYWYRQSLGQGLEFLIYFQGNSAPDKSGLPSDRFSAERTGGSVSTLTIQRTQQEDSAVYLCAISGSIAGELFFGEGSRLTVL.

This clone has only one observation. The V gene is TRBV6-1, the J gene TRBJ2-7; TRBD1 matches at 9 bases. Germline values: CDR1 MNHNS, CDR2 SASEGT. The CDR3 loop spans 19 amino acids. Trimming took 0 bases from V and 1 from J; bases not matched to a gene: 13. CDR3 region: CASSEALRWGQGLSYEQYF. The CDR3, as DNA: TGTGCCAGCAGTGAAGCGCTTCGGTGGGGACAGGGACTTTCCTACGAGCAGTACTTC.

CDR3 sequence reads: CASRDPGHYGYTF. The CDR3 DNA reads as TGTGCCAGCAGAGACCCCGGACATTATGGCTACACCTTC. The V gene is TRBV6-5, the J gene TRBJ1-2; D is perhaps TRBD1 (5 bases). The CDR3 has 13 amino acids. V lost 6 bases to trimming and J lost 5 bases, with 13 bases between them. CDR1 is MNHEY, CDR2 SVGAGI, per germline.

A single count supports this clone. The chain links TRBV7-9 to TRBJ2-3; D remains unclear. Germline lookup yields CDR1 SEHNR and CDR2 FQNEAQ (reference sequence). The CDR3 contains 14 residues. V lost 2 bases and J 2 bases, leaving 8 bases between the germline ends. The DNA for the CDR3 is TGTGCCAGCAGCTTAAACCGAGTCACAGATACGCAGTATTTT. It encodes CASSLNRVTDTQYF.

The genes are TRBV5-6 and TRBJ2-7; TRBD2 might be the D (6 bases). The V and J ends lost 4 bases and 2 bases respectively, with 10 bases between them. The length of the CDR3 is 13 residues. Germline loops: CDR1 SGHDT, CDR2 YYEEEE. CDR3 in DNA: TGTGCCAGCAGCGTTAGCGGACCCTACGAGCAGTACTTC. Protein sequence: CASSVSGPYEQYF. Full variable domain (remainder filled in from reference TRBV5-6 and TRBJ2-7): DAGVTQSPTHLIKTRGQQVTLRCSPKSGHDTVSWYQQALGQGPQFIFQYYEEEERQRGNFPDRFSGHQFPNYSSELNVNALLLGDSALYLCASSVSGPYEQYFGPGTRLTVT.

J is TRBJ2-7 and V is TRBV18; D perhaps matches TRBD2 (5 bases). V lost 6 bases and J 2 bases, leaving 14 bases between the germline ends. This CDR3 contains 14 residues. The germline gives CDR1 KGHSH, CDR2 LQKENI. For the CDR3, the DNA is TGTGCCAGCTCCCGGTCCGGACTGGCCTACGAGCAGTACTTC. Translation gives CASSRSGLAYEQYF.

This chain links TRBV29-1 with TRBJ2-5; D possibly corresponds to TRBD1 (5 bases). The CDR3 is made up of 13 amino acids. From germline, CDR1 is SQVTM and CDR2 ANQGSEA. V was trimmed by 5 bases and J by 2 bases, leaving 12 bases between them. The CDR3 here is CSVRRQKQETQYF. CDR3 nucleotide sequence: TGCAGCGTTCGCCGACAGAAACAAGAGACCCAGTACTTC.

The V gene is TRBV7-3, the J gene TRBJ2-7; 9 bases line up with TRBD1. Looked up from germline, CDR1 is SGHTA and CDR2 is FQGTGA. The V and J ends lost 2 bases and 7 bases, in that order; junction bases with no gene match: 9. CDR3 length: 15 amino acids. CDR3 residues: CASSLVRTGVGEQYF. As DNA, the CDR3 is TGTGCCAGCAGCTTAGTCCGGACAGGGGTTGGGGAGCAGTACTTC. The full variable domain, in which reference TRBV7-3 and TRBJ2-7 provide the parts outside the CDR3, is GAGVSQTPSNKVTEKGKYVELRCDPISGHTALYWYRQSLGQGPEFLIYFQGTGAADDSGLPNDRFFAVRPEGSVSTLKIQRTERGDSAVYLCASSLVRTGVGEQYFGPGTRLTVT.

The chain uses TRBV19 and TRBJ1-6, with 9 bases lining up with TRBD1. Germline V gene lookup returns CDR1 LNHDA and CDR2 SQIVND (reference sequence). V lost 5 bases and J lost 5; bases outside the gene matches: 4. This CDR3 contains 15 residues. The CDR3 coding sequence is TGTGCCAGTAGTCCCGGGACAGGGAATAATTCACCCCTCCACTTT. Its protein is CASSPGTGNNSPLHF.